These T cell receptor beta chains were read from a single sample in a study of identical twins. Via MiXCR, TCRdb re-called the 5' RACE reads, giving one row per CDR3 protein. The profile covers 250,000 or so distinct CDR3 sequences, with approximately 7% appearing a single time and more than 3% taken by the ten largest. These sequences were also reported in another study, on yellow fever vaccine responses in identical twins.

Sequencing was performed on memory (CD45RO+) T cells sorted from blood. Receptors were obtained from a woman aged 18-29 years in good health. Both conserved end residues are trimmed from each CDR3. Fields, in order: V gene, D gene, CDR3 protein. A D gene is named only where the DNA matches it firmly.

v_gene: TRBV4-1; d_gene: .; CDR3aa: ASSHLQSTDTQY
v_gene: TRBV28; d_gene: .; CDR3aa: ASSPPGEQPQH
v_gene: TRBV28; d_gene: .; CDR3aa: ASSLPTGRETQY
v_gene: TRBV3-1; d_gene: TRBD2; CDR3aa: ASSQRPSGGVELF
v_gene: TRBV4-2; d_gene: TRBD1; CDR3aa: ATARDSGYEQY
v_gene: TRBV12-3/TRBV12-4; d_gene: .; CDR3aa: ASSFDRRREQY
v_gene: TRBV13; d_gene: .; CDR3aa: ASSLGAGNTQY
v_gene: TRBV5-1; d_gene: .; CDR3aa: ASSQGSGETQY
v_gene: TRBV28; d_gene: TRBD2; CDR3aa: ASSFGGTSTYEQY
v_gene: TRBV7-8; d_gene: TRBD1; CDR3aa: ASSRIDRGSYNEQF
v_gene: TRBV4-1; d_gene: .; CDR3aa: ASSPEPALNEQF
v_gene: TRBV29-1; d_gene: .; CDR3aa: SAREGPGNYGYT
v_gene: TRBV10-3; d_gene: TRBD2; CDR3aa: AISESAGGQETQY
v_gene: TRBV29-1; d_gene: .; CDR3aa: SVEWGRGDTQY
v_gene: TRBV4-2; d_gene: .; CDR3aa: ASSRDSDLGLREKLF
v_gene: TRBV10-3; d_gene: .; CDR3aa: AIRTGPSYEQY
v_gene: TRBV27; d_gene: .; CDR3aa: ASSFGSLGEKLF
v_gene: TRBV10-3; d_gene: .; CDR3aa: AINPSVNHNEQF
v_gene: TRBV11-1; d_gene: .; CDR3aa: ASSFSEVETQY
v_gene: TRBV12-3/TRBV12-4; d_gene: TRBD2; CDR3aa: ASSLNGNGGANEQF
v_gene: TRBV15; d_gene: TRBD2; CDR3aa: ATQEGLAGGTEQF
v_gene: TRBV5-1; d_gene: TRBD2; CDR3aa: ASSLSGTTDTQY
v_gene: TRBV12-3/TRBV12-4; d_gene: .; CDR3aa: ASTHGDQWTQY
v_gene: TRBV5-1; d_gene: .; CDR3aa: ASSWGNTEVF
v_gene: TRBV25-1; d_gene: TRBD1; CDR3aa: ASMGQGNSPLH
v_gene: TRBV27; d_gene: .; CDR3aa: ASSPQLGGTGELF
v_gene: TRBV2; d_gene: .; CDR3aa: ASSSDSGAVGYT
v_gene: TRBV20-1; d_gene: TRBD2; CDR3aa: SAISGTTYEQY
v_gene: TRBV29-1; d_gene: .; CDR3aa: SEGWADTQY
v_gene: TRBV5-6; d_gene: .; CDR3aa: ASRPLYSPDTQY
v_gene: TRBV29-1; d_gene: .; CDR3aa: SVERGGETQY
v_gene: TRBV5-1; d_gene: .; CDR3aa: ASSFGDSIYGYT
v_gene: TRBV6-5; d_gene: .; CDR3aa: ASSFLLGGKNIQY
v_gene: TRBV12-3/TRBV12-4; d_gene: .; CDR3aa: ASSFSGITNEKLF
v_gene: TRBV27; d_gene: .; CDR3aa: ASSRLWNTGELF
v_gene: TRBV20-1; d_gene: .; CDR3aa: SARDVADYNEQF
v_gene: TRBV7-9; d_gene: .; CDR3aa: ASSLAGTIGNEQF
v_gene: TRBV9; d_gene: .; CDR3aa: ASSETPSASSYNEQF
v_gene: TRBV20-1; d_gene: TRBD2; CDR3aa: SARRPGLADNEQF
v_gene: TRBV19; d_gene: TRBD2; CDR3aa: ASGRTSGGPGEQF
v_gene: TRBV5-1; d_gene: .; CDR3aa: ASSLWVDNHRVGQF
v_gene: TRBV20-1; d_gene: TRBD2; CDR3aa: SARDLAGASNEQF
v_gene: TRBV5-5; d_gene: .; CDR3aa: ASSLGETHTGELF
v_gene: TRBV24-1; d_gene: .; CDR3aa: ATSDDGNQETQY
v_gene: TRBV19; d_gene: .; CDR3aa: ASSIDQPGAREQY
v_gene: TRBV19; d_gene: TRBD1; CDR3aa: ASRRPGQSYNEQF
v_gene: TRBV4-1; d_gene: TRBD2; CDR3aa: ASSQDTLAAYNEQF
v_gene: TRBV5-1; d_gene: .; CDR3aa: ASRDGFTDTQY
v_gene: TRBV28; d_gene: .; CDR3aa: ASSLSSDPYEQY
v_gene: TRBV6-1; d_gene: .; CDR3aa: ASTPAAGYEQF
v_gene: TRBV5-1; d_gene: TRBD1; CDR3aa: ASRTGTGGNTIY
v_gene: TRBV20-1; d_gene: TRBD2; CDR3aa: SARVAGGTGELF
v_gene: TRBV6-1; d_gene: TRBD1; CDR3aa: ASSALVPGQKYGYT
v_gene: TRBV11-3; d_gene: .; CDR3aa: ASSQGLSITDTQY
v_gene: TRBV12-3/TRBV12-4; d_gene: TRBD1; CDR3aa: ASSLAQGDYGYT